A single T cell receptor (beta chain) is shown here with its context. TCRdb re-called the multiplex PCR reads with MiXCR, one entry per CDR3 protein. The sample consists of some 25,000 distinct CDR3 sequences, 60% to 70% of them appearing once. Germline CDR1 and CDR2: WSHSY and SAAADI. This CDR3 is built from 11 residues. V lost 3 bases and J lost 6, with 6 bases in between. This sample is drawn from a study of breast tumors, draining lymph nodes, adjacent tissues. Sequenced sample: tumor-adjacent breast tissue. This receptor was obtained from a female donor with breast cancer. Some clones in this sample may be carry-over from other donors' samples. V usage is TRBV10-2 and J usage is TRBJ2-7, with D possibly TRBD2 on 5 matching bases. Here the CDR3 reads CASSDGIEQYF. DNA for the CDR3: TGCGCCAGCAGTGACGGGATCGAGCAGTACTTC.